The 32 T cell receptor beta chains in this list originate from one sample, sequenced in a study of CD8 T cells in ankylosing spondylitis. Overall study results and limits: A motif in TCR beta, a set of roughly eight highly homologous variants, appeared characteristic of ankylosing spondylitis blood.

In TCRdb, the 5' RACE reads were re-called with MiXCR into one record per CDR3 protein. The table lists some 840,000 distinct CDR3 sequences, over 9.5% of them singletons. These receptors have no known antigen. Sample: blood, either unsorted or a sorted T cell fraction (not recorded which). The receptors derive from a male donor with ankylosing spondylitis.

J is TRBJ2-7 and V is TRBV28, with D perhaps matching TRBD1 (5 bases). CDR1 is MDHEN, CDR2 SYDVKM, per germline. Trimming removed 6 bases at V and 4 bases at J, with 10 bases between. The CDR3 extends over 12 amino acids. The CDR3, as DNA: TGTGCCAGCAGATCGCAGGGATACGAGCAGTACTTC. This codes for CASRSQGYEQYF.

The chain couples TRBV6-6 to TRBJ1-1; no definite D call. V was shortened by 2 bases and J by 5 bases, with 3 bases between the two germline ends. In germline, CDR1 is MNHNY, CDR2 SVGAGI (reference sequence). This CDR3 is 11 amino acids long. The chain's CDR3 is CASSYRTEAFF. In DNA form, the CDR3 reads TGTGCCAGCAGTTACCGTACTGAAGCTTTCTTT.

This clonotype was found many times. The chain links TRBV20-1 to TRBJ2-3, with D possibly TRBD2 on 6 matching bases. This CDR3 is built from 13 residues. V lost 3 bases to trimming and J lost 6 bases, with 13 bases between them. Germline V gene data show CDR1 as DFQATT and CDR2 as SNEGSKA (reference sequence). The CDR3 loop reads CSASVGGTDTQYF. The CDR3 DNA follows: TGCAGTGCTAGTGTTGGCGGGACGGATACGCAGTATTTT.

This clonotype has at least ten counts. The J gene is TRBJ1-1, the V gene TRBV18; D is undetermined. Between the trimmed V and J ends, which lost 5 bases and 0 bases, there was a span of 7 bases. Germline assignment: CDR1 KGHSH and CDR2 LQKENI. CDR3 size: 13 residues. DNA for the CDR3: TGTGCCAGCTCATCTCCAGTGAACACTGAAGCTTTCTTT. Protein: CASSSPVNTEAFF.

This clonotype was seen ten or more times. V and J are TRBV12-3 or TRBV12-4 and TRBJ2-1, with 8 bases identical to TRBD1. This CDR3 is built from 14 residues. Trimming at V came to 6 bases and at J to 8 bases, leaving 9 bases not matched to a gene. The DNA for the CDR3 is TGTGCCAGCAGCGAATCTGGGACAGGATATGAGCAGTTCTTC. Protein product: CASSESGTGYEQFF.

There are a few counts of this clonotype. This chain joins TRBV9 and TRBJ1-5, with D possibly being TRBD1 (6 bases). V was clipped by 4 bases and J by 8 bases, with 16 bases between them. The CDR3 length is 14 residues. Germline V gene data show CDR1 as SGDLS and CDR2 as YYNGEE. The CDR3 coding sequence is TGTGCCAGCAGCTCAACAGGGTATAGTGAGCCCCAGCATTTT. Translation: CASSSTGYSEPQHF.

The V and J genes are TRBV5-6 and TRBJ2-4; 7 bases agree with TRBD2. Germline assignment: CDR1 SGHDT and CDR2 YYEEEE. The trim removed 0 bases at V and 3 bases at J, leaving 0 bases unmatched. The CDR3 contains 14 residues. CDR3 nucleotide sequence: TGTGCCAGCAGCTTGGCGGGGGGCAAAAACATTCAGTACTTC. Amino acid sequence: CASSLAGGKNIQYF.

This clonotype was seen a handful of times. The rearrangement joins TRBV3-1 to TRBJ1-2, with TRBD1 identical over 7 bases. Germline CDR1 and CDR2: LGHDT and YNNKEL (reference sequence). The CDR3 contains 16 residues. With V trimmed by 4 bases and J by 2 bases, 10 bases remained unmatched. The CDR3 reads CASSLLSGGSNYGYTF. CDR3 in DNA: TGTGCCAGCAGCCTGTTGTCAGGGGGGTCGAACTATGGCTACACCTTC.

A few counts support this clonotype. This chain links TRBV24-1 with TRBJ2-5; 8 bases match TRBD1. The J segment lost 3 bases and the V segment lost 9 bases, leaving 17 bases of the junction unmatched. Looked up from germline, CDR1 is KGHDR and CDR2 is SFDVKD. CDR3 length: 17 amino acids. In nucleotides, the CDR3 is TGTGCCACCTCCACTAACGGGGCAGGGGGCTTGGAAGAGACCCAGTACTTC. Encoded protein: CATSTNGAGGLEETQYF.

This chain uses TRBV5-8 with TRBJ1-1; D is ambiguous. The V end lost 2 bases, the J end lost 1 base, and 9 bases lay between the germline ends. Germline CDR1 SGHTS, CDR2 YDEGEE. This CDR3 is built from 14 residues. CDR3 in DNA: TGTGCCAGCAGCTTCAACCCAACGAACACTGAAGCTTTCTTT. Its translation is CASSFNPTNTEAFF.

The chain has TRBV7-6 and TRBJ2-5; D is uncertain. Trimming stripped 4 bases from V and 0 bases from J, with 9 bases between. The CDR3 covers 14 residues. The germline CDR1 and CDR2 sequences are SGHVS and FNYEAQ. The CDR3 is CASSSRRHQETQYF. The DNA for the CDR3 is TGTGCCAGCAGCTCCCGAAGGCACCAAGAGACCCAGTACTTC. The whole variable domain, remainder taken from reference TRBV7-6 and TRBJ2-5, is GAGVSQSPRYKVTKRGQDVALRCDPISGHVSLYWYRQALGQGPEFLTYFNYEAQQDKSGLPNDRFSAERPEGSISTLTIQRTEQRDSAMYRCASSSRRHQETQYFGPGTRLLVL.

The CDR3 region has the DNA TGCAGTGCTAGAGATTGGGACAGGGTCAATGAGCAGTTCTTC. This translates into CSARDWDRVNEQFF. This chain uses TRBV20-1 with TRBJ2-1; TRBD1 aligns across 9 bases. CDR1 and CDR2 (germline): DFQATT, SNEGSKA (reference sequence). Trimming removed 0 bases from V and 6 bases from J; junction bases left unmatched: 3. This CDR3 comprises 14 residues.

This clonotype was recorded at least ten times. The rearrangement uses TRBV20-1 and TRBJ2-7, with D uncertain. Looked up from germline, CDR1 is DFQATT and CDR2 is SNEGSKA (reference sequence). The ends were cut back, 4 bases at V and 6 bases at J, with 7 bases in the middle. This CDR3 spans 10 amino acids. The DNA of the CDR3 is TGCAGTGCTAAAGGTATCGAGCAGTACTTC. Protein product: CSAKGIEQYF.

V usage is TRBV4-3 and J usage is TRBJ2-2, with 14 bases that match TRBD2. The V gene's germline CDR1 is LGHNA and CDR2 YSLEER. This CDR3 is built from 19 residues. The V segment lost 3 bases and the J segment 4 bases; nucleotides outside the gene matches: 10. As DNA, the CDR3 is TGCGCCAGCAGCCACGGCCGACTAGCGGGAGGGCCGAGCACCGGGGAGCTGTTTTTT. This encodes CASSHGRLAGGPSTGELFF.

This clonotype was recorded a few times. The genes are TRBV4-3 and TRBJ2-2; the D is unclear. Trimming stripped 0 bases from V and 7 bases from J, with 6 bases between. The germline CDR1 and CDR2 sequences are LGHNA and YSLEER. The length of the CDR3 is 13 residues. CDR3 DNA: TGCGCCAGCAGCCAAGAACCCTTCGGGGAGCTGTTTTTT. This translates into CASSQEPFGELFF.

The chain combines TRBV11-2 with TRBJ1-4; no reliable D call. The CDR3 loop spans 15 amino acids. V lost 5 bases and J lost 4, with 14 bases in between. In germline, CDR1 is SGHAT, CDR2 FQNNGV. The CDR3 here is CASSPSGRVNEKLFF. The CDR3, as DNA: TGTGCCAGCAGCCCGTCCGGGAGGGTTAATGAAAAACTGTTTTTT. The full variable domain, rest sourced from reference TRBV11-2 and TRBJ1-4, is EAGVAQSPRYKIIEKRQSVAFWCNPISGHATLYWYQQILGQGPKLLIQFQNNGVVDDSQLPKDRFSAERLKGVDSTLKIQPAKLEDSAVYLCASSPSGRVNEKLFFGSGTQLSVL.

The sample holds a few counts of this clonotype. The rearrangement links TRBV28 to TRBJ1-6; 7 bases line up with TRBD1. The V segment lost 1 base and the J segment 6 bases; nucleotides outside the gene matches: 3. Germline values: CDR1 MDHEN, CDR2 SYDVKM. The CDR3 loop spans 15 amino acids. The CDR3 loop is CASSLSDRVNSPLHF. The CDR3 DNA follows: TGTGCCAGCAGTTTATCTGACAGGGTTAATTCACCCCTCCACTTT.

The chain employs TRBV20-1 and TRBJ1-5; D call uncertain. Germline V gene sequence: CDR1 DFQATT, CDR2 SNEGSKA (reference sequence). The ends were cut back, 1 base at V and 6 bases at J, with 13 bases in the middle. The CDR3 loop spans 14 amino acids. As DNA, the CDR3 is TGCAGTGCTAGAGGTGCTCCGTTGGGTCAGCCCCAGCATTTT. Protein sequence: CSARGAPLGQPQHF.

The chain carries TRBV5-8 and TRBJ2-7; 9 bases fit TRBD1. V was pared by 5 bases and J by 2 bases, with 14 bases of the junction left unmatched. CDR3 length: 17 residues. Germline CDR1 SGHTS, CDR2 YDEGEE. The CDR3: CASSPGTGYTFAYEQYF. CDR3 bases: TGTGCCAGCAGTCCCGGGACAGGGTATACTTTCGCCTACGAGCAGTACTTC.

This clonotype was seen a handful of times. The gene calls are TRBV12-3 or TRBV12-4 and TRBJ1-4, with TRBD1 as a possible D gene (5 bases). The V gene lost 0 bases and the J gene lost 10 bases, with 9 bases spanning the gap. This CDR3 is 13 amino acids long. The CDR3 DNA reads as TGTGCCAGCAGTTTAGCGCAGGGAATAAAACTGTTTTTT. Protein: CASSLAQGIKLFF.

This chain joins TRBV7-2 and TRBJ2-5; D is unclear. CDR3 size: 13 residues. Germline CDR1 is SGHTA and CDR2 is FQGNSA. The V and J ends lost 1 base and 4 bases respectively, with 7 bases between them. The CDR3, as DNA: TGTGCCAGCAGCTTAGTTAGGAGAGAGACCCAGTACTTC. This encodes CASSLVRRETQYF.

This clonotype was observed many times. The CDR3 bases are TGCACCCTAAGGGGGCCCCCTAATTCACCCCTCCACTTT. This translates into CTLRGPPNSPLHF. The V gene is TRBV20-1, the J gene TRBJ1-6; 7 bases are shared with TRBD1. CDR3 length: 13 residues. From germline, CDR1 is DFQATT and CDR2 SNEGSKA (reference sequence).

The rearrangement uses TRBV6-1 and TRBJ1-5; D may be TRBD1 (5 bases). The CDR3 runs 14 residues. Germline CDR1 and CDR2: MNHNS and SASEGT. The V gene lost 6 bases and the J gene lost 0 bases, with 9 bases spanning the gap. CDR3 in DNA: TGTGCCAGCAGGAGGGACTATAGCAATCAGCCCCAGCATTTT. The encoded protein is CASRRDYSNQPQHF.

This chain connects TRBV11-3 to TRBJ1-1; D is possibly TRBD1 (6 bases). Germline CDR1 is SGHNT and CDR2 is YENEEA. The CDR3 covers 13 residues. The ends were cut back, 8 bases at V and 5 bases at J, with 15 bases in the middle. CDR3 amino acids: CASGTGLGTEAFF. CDR3 DNA sequence: TGTGCCAGCGGTACAGGGTTGGGGACTGAAGCTTTCTTT.

This clonotype was counted at least ten times. This chain links TRBV4-2 with TRBJ1-6; the D is unclear. In germline, CDR1 is LGHNA, CDR2 YNFKEQ. This CDR3 has 16 residues. V shed 1 base and J shed 5 bases, with 12 bases lying between them. DNA of the CDR3: TGTGCCAGCAGCCAAGGATTTACAGTCGATAATTCACCCCTCCACTTT. This encodes CASSQGFTVDNSPLHF.

DNA for the CDR3: TGCGCCAGCAGCCTAGTCGGACTAGCGCTCGATACGCAGTATTTT. Its translation: CASSLVGLALDTQYF. This chain joins TRBV4-1 and TRBJ2-3; TRBD2 matches at 9 bases. The length of the CDR3 is 15 residues. V shed 4 bases, J shed 6 bases, and the junction held 8 bases outside the gene matches. CDR1 and CDR2 (germline): MGHRA, YSYEKL.

This clonotype turned up a few times. This sequence joins TRBV20-1 and TRBJ1-6; 8 positions match TRBD1. The CDR3 length is 17 residues. Per germline, CDR1 DFQATT and CDR2 SNEGSKA (reference sequence). With 0 bases clipped from V and 4 bases from J, the junction kept 8 bases outside the gene matches. The chain's CDR3 is CSARESTGDSYNSPLHF. Written as DNA, the CDR3 is TGCAGTGCTAGAGAATCGACAGGGGATAGTTATAATTCACCCCTCCACTTT.

This clonotype was observed a few times. The chain combines TRBV27 with TRBJ1-2; 7 nucleotides line up with TRBD1. Germline V lookup: CDR1 MNHEY, CDR2 SMNVEV (reference sequence). Trimming took 6 bases from V and 2 from J; bases not matched to a gene: 6. The CDR3 is 14 residues long. CDR3 loop: CASSRRRGNYGYTF. CDR3 sequence (DNA): TGTGCCAGCAGCCGACGCAGGGGGAACTATGGCTACACCTTC.

This sequence joins TRBV7-8 and TRBJ1-3, with a tentative D call TRBD1 (5 bases). Germline assignment: CDR1 SGHVS and CDR2 FQNEAQ. CDR3 length: 14 amino acids. V was clipped by 6 bases and J by 0 bases, with 9 bases between them. Here the CDR3 reads CASRRGDSGNTIYF. CDR3 in DNA: TGTGCCAGCAGGAGGGGTGACTCTGGAAACACCATATATTTT. The complete variable domain, with remaining parts taken from reference TRBV7-8 and TRBJ1-3, reads GAGVSQSPRYKVAKRGQDVALRCDPISGHVSLFWYQQALGQGPEFLTYFQNEAQLDKSGLPSDRFFAERPEGSVSTLKIQRTQQEDSAVYLCASRRGDSGNTIYFGEGSWLTVV.

The J gene is TRBJ2-7, the V gene TRBV4-3; tentatively, D is TRBD1 or TRBD2 (6 bases each). Germline values: CDR1 LGHNA, CDR2 YSLEER. Trimming left V 0 bases short and J 9 bases short, with 18 bases between. There are 15 residues in the CDR3. In DNA form, the CDR3 reads TGCGCCAGCAGCCAAGATCGGGGGCCCCTAATGGGGCAGTACTTC. Translating it yields CASSQDRGPLMGQYF.

This clonotype occurred a few times. The J gene is TRBJ2-7, the V gene TRBV7-9; D call uncertain. Trimming cost V 2 bases and J 1 base, with 15 bases left between them. CDR1 and CDR2 from the germline V gene are SEHNR and FQNEAQ (reference sequence). This CDR3 has 16 amino acids. CDR3 sequence (DNA): TGTGCCAGCAGCTTATTCCGACGACCCCGATCCTACGAGCAGTACTTC. Residues: CASSLFRRPRSYEQYF. Full variable domain (remainder filled in from reference TRBV7-9 and TRBJ2-7): DTGVSQNPRHKITKRGQNVTFRCDPISEHNRLYWYRQTLGQGPEFLTYFQNEAQLEKSRLLSDRFSAERPKGSFSTLEIQRTEQGDSAMYLCASSLFRRPRSYEQYFGPGTRLTVT.

A remark on this clonotype: This sequence may be a read error, since a much larger clone differs from it by one base. The chain carries TRBV12-3 or TRBV12-4 and TRBJ1-5; D not certain. This CDR3 is 14 amino acids long. CDR3: CVSSFQDSNQPQHF. In DNA, the CDR3 is TGTGTCAGCAGTTTTCAAGATAGCAATCAGCCCCAGCATTTT.